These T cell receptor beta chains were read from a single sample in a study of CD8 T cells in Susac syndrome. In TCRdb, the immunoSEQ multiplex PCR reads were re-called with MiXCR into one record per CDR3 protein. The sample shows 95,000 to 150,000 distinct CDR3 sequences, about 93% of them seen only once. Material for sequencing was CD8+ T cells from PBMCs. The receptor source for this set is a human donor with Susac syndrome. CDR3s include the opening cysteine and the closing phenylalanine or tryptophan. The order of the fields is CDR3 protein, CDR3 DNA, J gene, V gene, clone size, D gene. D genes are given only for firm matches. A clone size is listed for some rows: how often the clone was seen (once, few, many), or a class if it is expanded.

CDR3: CSALGDSNLNTEAFF
DNA: TGCAGCGCCCTCGGAGACAGCAACCTCAACACTGAAGCTTTCTTT
J: TRBJ1-1
V: TRBV29-1
size: once
D: NA

CDR3: CASRQGAAAQETQYF
DNA: TGTGCCAGCAGGCAGGGGGCGGCGGCCCAAGAGACCCAGTACTTC
J: TRBJ2-5
V: TRBV7-8
size: NA
D: TRBD1

CDR3: CASSIDHYRASSYNEQFF
DNA: TGTGCCAGTAGTATAGATCACTACAGGGCGAGCTCCTACAATGAGCAGTTCTTC
J: TRBJ2-1
V: TRBV19
size: NA
D: NA

CDR3: CASSQEWRVPQETQYF
DNA: TGTGCCAGCAGCCAAGAATGGCGGGTCCCCCAAGAGACCCAGTACTTC
J: TRBJ2-5
V: TRBV4-2
size: NA
D: NA

CDR3: CASSSDREGTQYF
DNA: TGTGCCAGCAGTTCGGACAGGGAGGGGACCCAGTACTTC
J: TRBJ2-5
V: TRBV7-8
size: NA
D: NA

CDR3: CASSSGGQTQYF
DNA: TGTGCCAGCAGCTCCGGGGGACAGACCCAGTACTTC
J: TRBJ2-5
V: TRBV7-9
size: NA
D: NA

CDR3: CASSESPEQYF
DNA: TGTGCCAGCAGTGAAAGTCCCGAGCAGTACTTC
J: TRBJ2-7
V: TRBV25-1
size: NA
D: NA

CDR3: CASSQDLPDTQYF
DNA: TGCGCCAGCAGCCAAGATCTCCCAGATACGCAGTATTTT
J: TRBJ2-3
V: TRBV4-3
size: NA
D: NA

CDR3: CASSPGLTSGETQYF
DNA: TGTGCCAGCAGTCCCGGCTTGACTAGCGGGGAGACCCAGTACTTC
J: TRBJ2-5
V: TRBV27
size: NA
D: TRBD2

CDR3: CSANGATIKNNEQFF
DNA: TGCAGTGCCAACGGCGCTACAATCAAAAACAATGAGCAGTTCTTC
J: TRBJ2-1
V: TRBV20-1
size: once
D: NA

CDR3: CASRLAGRQETQYF
DNA: TGTGCCAGCAGACTAGCGGGCCGACAAGAGACCCAGTACTTC
J: TRBJ2-5
V: TRBV27
size: NA
D: TRBD2

CDR3: CASSIRDRNEKLFF
DNA: TGTGCCAGCAGCATCCGGGACAGGAACGAAAAACTGTTTTTT
J: TRBJ1-4
V: TRBV13
size: NA
D: TRBD1

CDR3: CASSRDIISMGYTF
DNA: TGTGCCAGCAGCCGTGACATCATCTCTATGGGATACACCTTC
J: TRBJ1-2
V: TRBV5-4
size: NA
D: NA

CDR3: CASSPRTSGGGEQFF
DNA: TGTGCCAGCAGTCCAAGGACTAGCGGGGGAGGTGAGCAGTTCTTC
J: TRBJ2-1
V: TRBV27
size: NA
D: TRBD2

CDR3: CSARDGGTRINNEQFF
DNA: TGCAGTGCTAGAGATGGAGGGACTAGGATTAACAATGAGCAGTTCTTC
J: TRBJ2-1
V: TRBV20-1
size: NA
D: TRBD2

CDR3: CATSDPQGGSDTQYF
DNA: TGTGCCACCAGTGACCCTCAAGGGGGGTCAGATACGCAGTATTTT
J: TRBJ2-3
V: TRBV24-1
size: NA
D: NA

CDR3: CASSPDTYGYTF
DNA: TGTGCCAGCAGCCCGGACACCTATGGCTACACCTTC
J: TRBJ1-2
V: TRBV9
size: NA
D: NA

CDR3: CASSQDWGGPKETQYF
DNA: TGCGCCAGCAGCCAAGATTGGGGGGGACCCAAAGAGACCCAGTACTTC
J: TRBJ2-5
V: TRBV4-3
size: NA
D: TRBD2

CDR3: CASSQGTGNEQYF
DNA: TGCGCCAGCAGCCAAGGGACAGGTAACGAGCAGTACTTC
J: TRBJ2-7
V: TRBV4-3
size: NA
D: TRBD1

CDR3: CASSQDVNEQFF
DNA: TGTGCCAGCAGCCAAGATGTAAATGAGCAGTTCTTC
J: TRBJ2-1
V: TRBV4-2
size: NA
D: NA

CDR3: CSVEVSGYTDTQYF
DNA: TGCAGCGTTGAAGTTTCGGGGTACACAGATACGCAGTATTTT
J: TRBJ2-3
V: TRBV29-1
size: NA
D: NA

CDR3: CASSDPRAGAPYEQYF
DNA: TGTGCCAGCAGTGACCCGCGCGCCGGGGCCCCCTACGAGCAGTACTTC
J: TRBJ2-7
V: TRBV25-1
size: NA
D: NA

CDR3: CASSLGAVDTQYF
DNA: TGTGCCAGCAGTTTAGGAGCTGTAGATACGCAGTATTTT
J: TRBJ2-3
V: TRBV12-3/TRBV12-4
size: NA
D: NA

CDR3: CSALSGGDSYEQYF
DNA: TGCAGTGCTCTAAGCGGGGGTGATTCCTACGAGCAGTACTTC
J: TRBJ2-7
V: TRBV20-1
size: NA
D: TRBD2

CDR3: CASSPRDSSSYEQYF
DNA: TGTGCCAGCAGCCCCCGGGACTCGAGCTCCTACGAGCAGTACTTC
J: TRBJ2-7
V: TRBV7-9
size: NA
D: NA